This TCR beta chain was profiled in a study of blood T cells in healthy people across ages. The wider study: About one barcoded beta molecule per two T cells came from capture by template switching. Study-level points and caveats: Unknown CMV status may confound age-related changes in expanded clones. Roughly linearly, TCR beta diversity per million T cells fell as age increased. Researchers deemed the diversity estimates from one million T cells underestimates.

About this clonotype: Its antigen remains unidentified.

It was with a sample-barcoded 5' primer and a J-beta primer mix that a second PCR of about 6 to 12 cycles was run. TCRdb re-derived calls from the 5' RACE reads in MiXCR, one entry per CDR3 protein. The top ten hold 20% to 25% of the sample, which has around 2 million distinct CDR3 sequences, 35% to 50% seen once. CDR1 and CDR2 from the germline V gene are MNHEY and SVGAGI. The CDR3 covers 15 residues. Trimming cost V 2 bases and J 0 bases, with 5 bases left between them. The TCR sequence derives from a human donor in good health. Input material: blood. V is TRBV6-5 and J is TRBJ2-6; D is unresolved. The CDR3 coding sequence is TGTGCCAGCAGTTACCAGATCTCTGGGGCCAACGTCCTGACTTTC. It yields the protein CASSYQISGANVLTF.